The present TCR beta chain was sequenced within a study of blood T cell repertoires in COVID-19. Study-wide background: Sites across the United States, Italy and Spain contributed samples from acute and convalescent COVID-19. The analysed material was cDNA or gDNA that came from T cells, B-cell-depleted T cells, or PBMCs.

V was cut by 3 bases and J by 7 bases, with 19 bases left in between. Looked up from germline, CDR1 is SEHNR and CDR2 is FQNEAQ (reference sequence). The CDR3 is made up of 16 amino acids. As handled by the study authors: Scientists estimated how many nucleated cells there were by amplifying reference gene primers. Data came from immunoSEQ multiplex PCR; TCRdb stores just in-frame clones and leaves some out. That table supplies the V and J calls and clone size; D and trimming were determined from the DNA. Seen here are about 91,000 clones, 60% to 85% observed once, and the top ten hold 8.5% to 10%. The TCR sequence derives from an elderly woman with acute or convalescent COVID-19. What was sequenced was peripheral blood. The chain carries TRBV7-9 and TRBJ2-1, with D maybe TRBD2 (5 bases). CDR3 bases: TGTGCCAGCAGCTTTGGGGTTCTTCGGGGTTTAAATGAGCAGTTCTTC. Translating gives CASSFGVLRGLNEQFF.